The clone carrying this TCR beta chain occurred once. The antigen is not known. The data originate from a study of CD8+ T cells in alopecia areata. Following extraction, RNA underwent reverse transcription to cDNA, which served as the sequencing template. TCRdb's table, derived via immunoSEQ multiplex PCR, lists solely in-frame clones and lacks some. The sample holds 150,000 to 250,000 clones; approximately 60% are singletons and the top ten take about 3.5%. Specified treatment: oral pan-JAK inhibitor, 5-10 mg twice daily. Specimens obtained from alopecia areata patients comprised lesional scalp punch biopsies and peripheral blood. Isolation of CD4+ and CD8+ T cells from PBMCs was achieved by sorting. Germline V gene sequence: CDR1 GTSNPN, CDR2 SVGIG (reference sequence). The length of the CDR3 is 12 residues. Findings and limits, study-wide: Resident alphabeta T-cell populations of normal skin are likewise subject to sequencing in scalp samples. Clonality in the scalp and expanded CD8+ clones ranked among the top 100 were significantly decreased by tofacitinib.

The sequenced sample was CD4+ T cells sorted from blood, obtained at week 4, from a patient treated with tofacitinib. The receptor comes from a human donor with alopecia areata. The V gene is TRBV30, the J gene TRBJ1-3; TRBD1 might be the D (5 bases). CDR3 sequence: CAGTKRGNTIYF. The CDR3 nucleotides read TGTGCTGGGACCAAGAGGGGAAACACCATATATTTT.